This entry lists 19 T cell receptor beta chains sequenced from one sample in a study of blood T cell repertoires in COVID-19. Assay: immunoSEQ multiplex PCR; the TCRdb copy retains only in-frame clones and omits some. The repertoire includes 100,000 to 150,000 clones, 84% of them detected once, and 12% sits in the top ten. Sequences were obtained from peripheral blood. These receptor sequences come from a woman aged 30 to 39 who had recovered from COVID-19.

The chain joins TRBV11-2 to TRBJ1-1; D remains ambiguous. V shed 1 base and J shed 6 bases, with 9 bases lying between them. Per the germline V gene, CDR1 is SGHAT and CDR2 is FQNNGV. This CDR3 has 13 residues. CDR3 sequence: CASSLVSGAEAFF. The CDR3 nucleotides read TGTGCCAGCAGCTTAGTCTCCGGTGCTGAAGCTTTCTTT. Using reference TRBV11-2 and TRBJ1-1 for the parts outside the CDR3, the full variable domain is EAGVAQSPRYKIIEKRQSVAFWCNPISGHATLYWYQQILGQGPKLLIQFQNNGVVDDSQLPKDRFSAERLKGVDSTLKIQPAKLEDSAVYLCASSLVSGAEAFFGQGTRLTVV.

This sequence joins TRBV19 and TRBJ2-2; 7 positions match TRBD1. Germline CDR1 reads LNHDA; CDR2 reads SQIVND (reference sequence). The CDR3 runs to 16 residues. Germline trimming cut 7 bases from V and 6 bases from J; bases unmatched to any gene: 14. CDR3 DNA: TGTGCCAGTAAGGGACGACAGGGTTCCGGCGCCGGGGAGCTGTTTTTT. As protein: CASKGRQGSGAGELFF.

The chain carries TRBV5-8 and TRBJ1-4; D unresolved. Trimming left V 0 bases short and J 10 bases short, with 16 bases between. Germline V gene sequence: CDR1 SGHTS, CDR2 YDEGEE. This CDR3 contains 15 residues. The CDR3 region has the DNA TGTGCCAGCAGCTTGGAGGGTGGGGATAGCGGAAAACTGTTTTTT. It is translated as CASSLEGGDSGKLFF. Full variable domain (rest looked up from reference TRBV5-8 and TRBJ1-4): EAGVTQSPTHLIKTRGQQATLRCSPISGHTSVYWYQQALGLGLQFLLWYDEGEERNRGNFPPRFSGRQFPNYSSELNVNALELEDSALYLCASSLEGGDSGKLFFGSGTQLSVL.

The J gene is TRBJ2-7, the V gene TRBV5-1, with unresolved D. V dropped 4 bases and J dropped 3 bases, with 5 bases sitting between them. CDR3 length: 11 residues. Germline assignment: CDR1 SGHRS and CDR2 YFSETQ. CDR3 sequence (DNA): TGCGCCAGCAGCGAGAACTACGAGCAGTACTTC. Protein sequence: CASSENYEQYF.

The genes are TRBV10-1 and TRBJ2-3; weak D call: TRBD2 (5 bases). V lost 0 bases to trimming and J lost 0 bases, with 10 bases between them. Germline V lookup: CDR1 WNHNN, CDR2 SYGVQD (reference sequence). The CDR3 has 16 amino acids. CDR3 sequence: CASSESRATSTDTQYF. CDR3 nucleotide sequence: TGCGCCAGCAGTGAGTCGAGGGCAACTAGCACAGATACGCAGTATTTT.

In this sample, this clone turned up once. Written as DNA, the CDR3 is TGTGCCAGCAGCGTAGGGACCGGGACAGTCCTGTACGGGCAGTTCTTC. Its protein product is CASSVGTGTVLYGQFF. This chain joins TRBV9 and TRBJ2-1, with 7 bases lining up with TRBD1. The V segment lost 0 bases and the J segment 12 bases; nucleotides outside the gene matches: 15. The CDR3 covers 16 residues. Per the germline V gene, CDR1 is SGDLS and CDR2 is YYNGEE.

In DNA, the CDR3 is TGTGCCAGCAGCTTAGGAGATTTAGGACAGCTCGGAGCCAACGTCCTGACTTTC. The encoded protein is CASSLGDLGQLGANVLTF. The chain combines TRBV9 with TRBJ2-6, with a weak D call TRBD1 (6 bases). This CDR3 is 18 amino acids long. Germline V gives CDR1 SGDLS, CDR2 YYNGEE. Trimming stripped 4 bases from V and 7 bases from J, with 24 bases between.

V gene TRBV27 combines with J gene TRBJ1-2; 7 bases are a match to TRBD1. V was pared by 4 bases and J by 4 bases, with 12 bases of the junction left unmatched. This CDR3 contains 16 residues. The germline V gene encodes CDR1 MNHEY and CDR2 SMNVEV (reference sequence). CDR3 DNA: TGTGCCAGCAGTTCCTCCCTACAGGGGATTCGCTATGGCTACACCTTC. It specifies CASSSSLQGIRYGYTF.

V is TRBV5-4 and J is TRBJ2-1; possibly TRBD2 for D (6 bases). V was shortened by 1 base and J by 4 bases, with 6 bases between the two germline ends. CDR1 is SGHNT and CDR2 is YYREEE in the germline V gene (reference sequence). The CDR3 is 13 residues long. The CDR3 DNA reads TGTGCCAGCAGCTTGCGGGGGTACAATGAGCAGTTCTTC. Amino acid sequence: CASSLRGYNEQFF.

The chain recombines TRBV15 with TRBJ2-7, with 13 bases aligning to TRBD2. This CDR3 spans 13 amino acids. Germline values: CDR1 LNHNV, CDR2 YYDKDF (reference sequence). V lost 8 bases, J lost 6 bases, and 4 bases stayed unmatched. The CDR3 region is CATGLAGVREQYF. As DNA, the CDR3 is TGTGCCACCGGACTAGCGGGAGTCCGCGAGCAGTACTTC.

The V call is TRBV7-9, the J call TRBJ2-7; TRBD1 aligns across 8 bases. This CDR3 is built from 15 residues. V lost 5 bases, J lost 2 bases, and 8 bases stayed unmatched. The germline V gene has CDR1 SEHNR and CDR2 FQNEAQ (reference sequence). The CDR3 is CASSPSDRETYEQYF. The CDR3 DNA is TGTGCCAGCAGCCCATCGGACAGGGAAACCTACGAGCAGTACTTC.

The J gene is TRBJ2-1, the V gene TRBV10-1, with D tentatively TRBD2 (5 bases). The CDR3 runs to 16 residues. V lost 0 bases to trimming and J lost 2 bases, with 11 bases between them. The germline CDR1 and CDR2 sequences are WNHNN and SYGVQD (reference sequence). As DNA, the CDR3 is TGCGCCAGCAGTGAGTCGAGAGGGCGCACCTACAATGAGCAGTTCTTC. It encodes CASSESRGRTYNEQFF.

This rearrangement joins TRBV6-5 to TRBJ2-5; 8 bases match TRBD2. The CDR3 extends over 16 amino acids. After removal of 4 bases from V and 3 bases from J, the junction contained 10 bases not matched to a gene. Germline CDR1 reads MNHEY; CDR2 reads SVGAGI. The CDR3 nucleotides are TGTGCCAGCAGTTCCGCGGGAGGCCTTTTGAAAGAGACCCAGTACTTC. It is translated as CASSSAGGLLKETQYF.

The rearrangement joins TRBV13 to TRBJ2-7; TRBD2 matches 9 bases. The CDR3 length is 16 residues. Germline loops: CDR1 PRHDT, CDR2 FYEKMQ (reference sequence). With V trimmed by 1 base and J by 0 bases, 4 bases remained unmatched. The CDR3 DNA is TGTGCCAGCAGCTTAGATACGACTAGCGGCTCCTACGAGCAGTACTTC. Protein sequence: CASSLDTTSGSYEQYF. Together with reference TRBV13 and TRBJ2-7, the CDR3 gives the full variable domain: AAGVIQSPRHLIKEKRETATLKCYPIPRHDTVYWYQQGPGQDPQFLISFYEKMQSDKGSIPDRFSAQQFSDYHSELNMSSLELGDSALYFCASSLDTTSGSYEQYFGPGTRLTVT.

With respect to this clone: The junction departs from the called germline gene at one end, perhaps through a read error. The J gene is TRBJ2-4, the V gene TRBV15, with a tentative D call TRBD2 (5 bases). This CDR3 spans 16 amino acids. Looked up from germline, CDR1 is LNHNV and CDR2 is YYDKDF (reference sequence). The CDR3 is CATSRVLEAAQNIQYF. The CDR3, as DNA: TGTGCCACCAGCAGAGTTTTGGAGGCAGCCCAAAACATTCAGTACTTC.

The chain employs TRBV5-5 and TRBJ2-7; D is possibly TRBD2 (6 bases). Deletions cut 2 bases from V and 7 bases from J, with 16 bases between. Germline V gives CDR1 SGHKS, CDR2 YYEKEE (reference sequence). This CDR3 is 14 amino acids long. The CDR3 DNA reads as TGTGCCAGCAGCTTATCTGGATTCGGGGGAGAGCAGTACTTC. Amino acids: CASSLSGFGGEQYF.

V gene TRBV7-2 combines with J gene TRBJ1-1; D may be TRBD1 (6 bases). The V gene's germline CDR1 is SGHTA and CDR2 FQGNSA. This CDR3 is 14 amino acids long. Trimming shortened V by 3 bases and J by 6 bases, and 14 bases separated the two germline ends. The CDR3 DNA reads as TGTGCCAGCAGCTTCCCGGGACATCCATCTGAAGCTTTCTTT. Translated, it gives CASSFPGHPSEAFF. The whole variable domain, filled in from reference TRBV7-2 and TRBJ1-1, reads GAGVSQSPSNKVTEKGKDVELRCDPISGHTALYWYRQSLGQGLEFLIYFQGNSAPDKSGLPSDRFSAERTGGSVSTLTIQRTQQEDSAVYLCASSFPGHPSEAFFGQGTRLTVV.

This clone was observed a few times. V is TRBV5-5 and J is TRBJ2-7; the D gene is possibly TRBD1 (5 bases). The CDR3 is 14 residues long. CDR1 is SGHKS and CDR2 is YYEKEE in the germline V gene (reference sequence). The V and J ends lost 4 bases and 1 base respectively, with 12 bases between them. The CDR3 spells CASSLRQGSYEQYF. The CDR3 DNA reads TGTGCCAGCAGCCTCCGCCAGGGATCCTACGAGCAGTACTTC. The full variable domain, its missing parts supplied by reference TRBV5-5 and TRBJ2-7, is DAGVTQSPTHLIKTRGQQVTLRCSPISGHKSVSWYQQVLGQGPQFIFQYYEKEERGRGNFPDRFSARQFPNYSSELNVNALLLGDSALYLCASSLRQGSYEQYFGPGTRLTVT.

The chain recombines TRBV19 with TRBJ2-1; weak D call: TRBD2 (6 bases). The CDR3 runs to 12 residues. V was clipped by 5 bases and J by 11 bases, with 13 bases between them. From germline, CDR1 is LNHDA and CDR2 SQIVND (reference sequence). CDR3 sequence reads: CASSPTRSQQFF. CDR3 DNA sequence: TGTGCCAGTAGTCCGACTAGAAGTCAGCAGTTCTTC.